Below, 29 T cell receptor beta chains from the same sample are listed, as sequenced in a study of OX40 agonist ivuxolimab in advanced cancers. Repertoires were generated with immunoSEQ multiplex PCR, while TCRdb's copy carries only in-frame clones and drops some. Altogether around 79,000 clones are present, more than 85% being singletons, with the ten largest covering approximately 2.4%. The starting material was CD4+ or CD8+ T cells sorted from blood, obtained in a trial of the OX40 agonist ivuxolimab. These receptors came from an adult with an advanced solid tumor such as melanoma, head and neck, liver or kidney cancer.

This chain connects TRBV28 to TRBJ1-2; weak D call: TRBD1 (5 bases). This CDR3 has 14 amino acids. Trimming cost V 4 bases and J 5 bases, with 14 bases left between them. The V gene's germline CDR1 is MDHEN and CDR2 SYDVKM. The CDR3 is CASSSQALAYGYTF. The CDR3 DNA follows: TGTGCCAGCAGTTCACAGGCGCTAGCTTATGGCTACACCTTC.

The chain joins TRBV11-2 to TRBJ1-2; D is unclear. The length of the CDR3 is 13 residues. In germline, CDR1 is SGHAT, CDR2 FQNNGV. V lost 2 bases, J lost 5 bases, and 9 bases lay in between. For the CDR3, the DNA is TGTGCCAGCAGCTTAATGGACCTTTATGGCTACACCTTC. It codes for CASSLMDLYGYTF.

The rearrangement links TRBV7-7 to TRBJ1-4, with a tentative D call TRBD1 (5 bases). The CDR3 contains 15 residues. From germline, CDR1 is SSHAT and CDR2 FNYEAQ (reference sequence). CDR3: CASGPGRQINEKLFF. For the CDR3, the DNA is TGTGCTAGCGGCCCCGGGAGACAGATTAATGAAAAACTGTTTTTT.

The CDR3 DNA is TGTGCCAGCAGTGAAAGAGTACCGAGCACAGATACGCAGTATTTT. Residues: CASSERVPSTDTQYF. This chain connects TRBV2 to TRBJ2-3; no reliable D call. Germline CDR1 is SNHLY and CDR2 is FYNNEI. This CDR3 is 15 amino acids long. V was shortened by 2 bases and J by 0 bases, with 9 bases between the two germline ends. Complete variable domain (other parts from reference TRBV2 and TRBJ2-3): EPEVTQTPSHQVTQMGQEVILRCVPISNHLYFYWYRQILGQKVEFLVSFYNNEISEKSEIFDDQFSVERPDGSNFTLKIRSTKLEDSAMYFCASSERVPSTDTQYFGPGTRLTVL.

This sequence joins TRBV2 and TRBJ1-1; D perhaps matches TRBD1 (5 bases). Germline V gene lookup returns CDR1 SNHLY and CDR2 FYNNEI. The CDR3 runs 14 residues. Trimming pared 10 bases from V and 5 bases from J, leaving 20 bases between. CDR3 nucleotides: TGTGCCACCAAATACGGGACGACTAGAACTGAAGCTTTCTTT. It translates to CATKYGTTRTEAFF.

CDR3 in amino acids: CASRPSGTSGEETQYF. The CDR3 DNA is TGTGCCAGCAGGCCGTCCGGGACTAGCGGAGAAGAGACCCAGTACTTC. The chain uses TRBV5-4 and TRBJ2-5; 11 bases agree with TRBD2. The CDR3 loop spans 16 amino acids. Germline CDR1 reads SGHNT; CDR2 reads YYREEE (reference sequence). With 5 bases clipped from V and 3 bases from J, the junction kept 9 bases outside the gene matches. The full variable domain, rest sourced from reference TRBV5-4 and TRBJ2-5, is ETGVTQSPTHLIKTRGQQVTLRCSSQSGHNTVSWYQQALGQGPQFIFQYYREEENGRGNFPPRFSGLQFPNYSSELNVNALELDDSALYLCASRPSGTSGEETQYFGPGTRLLVL.

The J gene is TRBJ2-3, the V gene TRBV5-4; no reliable D call. Trimming took 0 bases from V and 0 from J, leaving 11 bases between them. The CDR3 loop spans 16 amino acids. Germline V gene lookup returns CDR1 SGHNT and CDR2 YYREEE (reference sequence). CDR3 sequence: CASSLGPGTSTDTQYF. The CDR3 DNA reads TGTGCCAGCAGCTTGGGGCCGGGCACTAGCACAGATACGCAGTATTTT.

The chain recombines TRBV10-3 with TRBJ2-4; TRBD2 agrees at 7 bases. Trimming took 3 bases from V and 4 from J; bases not matched to a gene: 21. CDR1 is ENHRY, CDR2 SYGVKD, per germline. The CDR3 totals 20 residues. The CDR3 loop reads CAISDPEGGTELQRKNIQYF. CDR3 coding DNA: TGTGCCATCAGTGACCCGGAGGGAGGGACGGAATTACAGCGGAAAAACATTCAGTACTTC.

This chain connects TRBV9 to TRBJ2-2; maybe TRBD1 (5 bases). V shed 1 base and J shed 4 bases, with 11 bases lying between them. The CDR3 length is 15 residues. Germline CDR1 reads SGDLS; CDR2 reads YYNGEE. The CDR3 DNA reads TGTGCCAGCAGCGTATTCCAGGGTGGCACCGGGGAGCTGTTTTTT. Translating it yields CASSVFQGGTGELFF.

The rearrangement joins TRBV29-1 to TRBJ1-1; TRBD1 might be the D (6 bases). Germline V gene data show CDR1 as SQVTM and CDR2 as ANQGSEA. This CDR3 spans 14 amino acids. With 2 bases removed from V and 4 bases from J, the gap between germline ends came to 14 bases. The CDR3 loop reads CSVERSGVGTEAFF. The CDR3 region has the DNA TGCAGCGTTGAACGATCAGGGGTCGGCACTGAAGCTTTCTTT.

The J gene is TRBJ2-1, the V gene TRBV11-3; perhaps TRBD2 as D (6 bases). The CDR3 length is 16 residues. Germline-derived CDR1 and CDR2 are SGHNT and YENEEA. The V end was cut by 0 bases, the J end by 5 bases, with 14 bases between. As DNA, the CDR3 is TGTGCCAGCAGCTTAGATCGGCTAGCGTGGCACAATGAGCAGTTCTTC. Translated: CASSLDRLAWHNEQFF.

V gene TRBV7-9 combines with J gene TRBJ2-7, with 11 bases matching TRBD1. Per germline, CDR1 SEHNR and CDR2 FQNEAQ (reference sequence). The CDR3 runs to 15 residues. V lost 4 bases and J lost 1; bases outside the gene matches: 3. CDR3 in DNA: TGTGCCAGCAGCTGGGGGACAGGGGGGTCCTACGAGCAGTACTTC. Translating gives CASSWGTGGSYEQYF.

This chain uses TRBV6-1 with TRBJ2-7; D unclear. Germline CDR1 and CDR2: MNHNS and SASEGT. There are 14 residues in the CDR3. The ends were cut back, 7 bases at V and 6 bases at J, with 19 bases in the middle. The CDR3 protein is CASKARNLSGEQYF. The CDR3 DNA reads TGTGCCAGCAAGGCCCGAAATCTCTCCGGCGAGCAGTACTTC.

The chain has TRBV10-3 and TRBJ2-7; D not certain. V was pared by 8 bases and J by 5 bases, with 16 bases between. The CDR3 runs to 13 residues. Germline CDR1 and CDR2: ENHRY and SYGVKD. The CDR3 spells CAIWRGPPNEQYF. The DNA for the CDR3 is TGTGCCATCTGGAGAGGTCCCCCCAACGAGCAGTACTTC.

The chain links TRBV7-8 to TRBJ2-1, with 7 bases lining up with TRBD2. From germline, CDR1 is SGHVS and CDR2 FQNEAQ. V shed 5 bases and J 0 bases; nucleotides not matched to a gene: 7. The CDR3 has 16 amino acids. As DNA, the CDR3 is TGTGCCAGCAGCCGAAATGGGGGGGGCTCCTACAATGAGCAGTTCTTC. Amino acid sequence: CASSRNGGGSYNEQFF.

The rearrangement links TRBV23-1 to TRBJ2-3; 8 nucleotides agree with TRBD2. TRBV23-1 is filed as an ORF, its function uncertain. V lost 6 bases, J lost 6 bases, and 14 bases stayed unmatched. The CDR3 is 16 residues long. The CDR3 coding sequence is TGCGCCAGCAGACACCTCACCGGCGGGAGGTGGGATACGCAGTATTTT. Translated: CASRHLTGGRWDTQYF.

This chain uses TRBV28 with TRBJ2-3; D is unresolved. The ends were cut back, 6 bases at V and 4 bases at J, with 17 bases in the middle. The CDR3 has 15 amino acids. CDR1 and CDR2 from the germline V gene are MDHEN and SYDVKM. In nucleotides, the CDR3 is TGTGCCAGCAGCGGACCGCCCCCGCGAGCAGATACGCAGTATTTT. Translating it yields CASSGPPPRADTQYF.

About this clone: The conserved phenylalanine or tryptophan is not found at the CDR3 terminus, so this likely reflects a read error. DNA for the CDR3: TGTGCCAGCAGTTTCTACGGAGACTATGGCTACACCCTC. As protein: CASSFYGDYGYTL. V gene TRBV27 combines with J gene TRBJ1-2, with D unclear. Germline loops: CDR1 MNHEY, CDR2 SMNVEV (reference sequence). The V and J ends lost 3 bases and 3 bases respectively, with 8 bases between them. The length of the CDR3 is 13 residues.

This clone was recorded a few times. This chain joins TRBV29-1 and TRBJ1-4, with D unresolved. Trimming left V 5 bases short and J 4 bases short, with 8 bases between. Looked up from germline, CDR1 is SQVTM and CDR2 is ANQGSEA. The CDR3 is 12 amino acids. The CDR3 reads CSVRRNNEKLFF. Here the CDR3 DNA reads TGCAGCGTTCGGAGGAATAATGAAAAACTGTTTTTT.

The rearrangement uses TRBV6-5 and TRBJ2-3; D not resolved. The CDR3 totals 15 residues. Germline lookup yields CDR1 MNHEY and CDR2 SVGAGI. The V end lost 5 bases, the J end lost 1 base, and 13 bases lay between the germline ends. CDR3 DNA: TGTGCCAGCAGTATATCTCCGGGCGGCACAGATACGCAGTATTTT. This gives the protein CASSISPGGTDTQYF.

The rearrangement joins TRBV27 to TRBJ2-3; tentatively, D is TRBD2 (5 bases). The V gene's germline CDR1 is MNHEY and CDR2 SMNVEV (reference sequence). The CDR3 is 14 amino acids. With 10 bases removed from V and 1 base from J, the gap between germline ends came to 15 bases. The CDR3 is CATKEGRRTDTQYF. The DNA of the CDR3 is TGTGCCACCAAAGAGGGAAGGCGCACAGATACGCAGTATTTT.

Concerning this clone: Other DNA sequences within the sample encode an identical CDR3. The CDR3 nucleotides are TGCGCCAGCAGCCGACAGGGGAGCACAGATACGCAGTATTTT. This translates into CASSRQGSTDTQYF. The V call is TRBV5-1, the J call TRBJ2-3; 8 bases align to TRBD1. Losses at the gene ends were 4 bases for V and 0 bases for J; bases not matched to a gene: 1. Germline V gene lookup returns CDR1 SGHRS and CDR2 YFSETQ. CDR3 size: 14 residues.

A single count supports this clone. CDR3 region: CASSGLAGGRTGELFF. In nucleotides, the CDR3 is TGCGCCAGCAGTGGGCTAGCGGGAGGGCGAACCGGGGAGCTGTTTTTT. The rearrangement joins TRBV10-2 to TRBJ2-2; 12 nucleotides agree with TRBD2. Trimming removed 4 bases from V and 5 bases from J; junction bases left unmatched: 5. The germline V gene encodes CDR1 WSHSY and CDR2 SAAADI. This CDR3 is built from 16 residues.

This chain connects TRBV11-3 to TRBJ2-7; TRBD2 is a possible D gene (7 bases). Germline loops: CDR1 SGHNT, CDR2 YENEEA. This CDR3 spans 15 amino acids. With 0 bases removed from V and 5 bases from J, the gap between germline ends came to 14 bases. The CDR3 is CASSLDLGGGDEQYF. In nucleotides, the CDR3 is TGTGCCAGCAGCTTAGATCTAGGCGGGGGCGACGAGCAGTACTTC.

V usage is TRBV7-3 and J usage is TRBJ2-2; the D is unclear. The CDR3 loop spans 13 amino acids. The V gene's germline CDR1 is SGHTA and CDR2 FQGTGA. Trimming cost V 4 bases and J 4 bases, with 7 bases left between them. CDR3 in amino acids: CASSSVSTGELFF. The CDR3 nucleotides are TGTGCCAGCAGCTCGGTTTCCACCGGGGAGCTGTTTTTT.

This sequence joins TRBV11-2 and TRBJ2-3, with D possibly being TRBD2 (7 bases). Trimming stripped 6 bases from V and 4 bases from J, with 17 bases between. This CDR3 is 15 amino acids long. CDR1 and CDR2 from the germline V gene are SGHAT and FQNNGV. The CDR3 here is CASRRGGIFPDTQYF. CDR3 sequence (DNA): TGTGCCAGCAGAAGGGGGGGGATTTTCCCAGATACGCAGTATTTT.

J is TRBJ1-2 and V is TRBV6-1; D is unresolved. The CDR3 is 15 amino acids. CDR1 and CDR2 from the germline V gene are MNHNS and SASEGT. The V and J ends lost 0 bases and 3 bases respectively, with 11 bases between them. The DNA for the CDR3 is TGTGCCAGCAGTGAAGCCCCGGGCACCTACTATGGCTACACCTTC. Protein sequence: CASSEAPGTYYGYTF.

The chain employs TRBV6-6 and TRBJ2-2; 7 bases map to TRBD1. After removal of 5 bases from V and 5 bases from J, the junction contained 5 bases not matched to a gene. Germline V gene sequence: CDR1 MNHNY, CDR2 SVGAGI (reference sequence). This CDR3 has 14 amino acids. CDR3 residues: CASSRDRSTGELFF. The CDR3 DNA sequence: TGTGCCAGCAGTAGGGACAGATCTACCGGGGAGCTGTTTTTT.

The rearrangement links TRBV11-3 to TRBJ2-7, with unresolved D. The CDR3 covers 15 residues. Germline-derived CDR1 and CDR2 are SGHNT and YENEEA. Trimming removed 5 bases at V and 2 bases at J, with 16 bases between. The CDR3: CASSPSGQAAYEQYF. CDR3 coding DNA: TGTGCCAGCAGCCCCTCCGGGCAGGCGGCCTACGAGCAGTACTTC.